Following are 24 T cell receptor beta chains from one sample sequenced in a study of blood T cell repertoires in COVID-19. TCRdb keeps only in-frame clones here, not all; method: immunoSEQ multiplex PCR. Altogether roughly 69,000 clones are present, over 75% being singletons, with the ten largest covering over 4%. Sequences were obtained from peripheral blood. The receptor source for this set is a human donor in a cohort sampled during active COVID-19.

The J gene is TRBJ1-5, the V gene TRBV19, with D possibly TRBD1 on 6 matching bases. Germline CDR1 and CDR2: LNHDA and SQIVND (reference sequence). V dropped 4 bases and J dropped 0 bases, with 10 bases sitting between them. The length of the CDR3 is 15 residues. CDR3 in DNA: TGTGCCAGTAGTACGAACAGGGATAGCAATCAGCCCCAGCATTTT. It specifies CASSTNRDSNQPQHF.

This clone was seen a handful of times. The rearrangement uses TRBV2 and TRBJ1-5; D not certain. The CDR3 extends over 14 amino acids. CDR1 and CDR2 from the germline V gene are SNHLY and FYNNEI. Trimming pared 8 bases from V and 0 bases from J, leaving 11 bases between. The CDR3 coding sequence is TGTGCCAGCGGGCAGGCTTCTAGCAATCAGCCCCAGCATTTT. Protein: CASGQASSNQPQHF.

This CDR3 is CASSGTGYYNEQFF. The CDR3 region has the DNA TGTGCCAGCTCCGGGACAGGGTACTACAATGAGCAGTTCTTC. The V and J genes are TRBV28 and TRBJ2-1; TRBD1 matches 9 bases. This CDR3 spans 14 amino acids. V dropped 8 bases and J dropped 3; count of bases not matched to a gene: 5. In germline, CDR1 is MDHEN, CDR2 SYDVKM. Full variable domain (rest looked up from reference TRBV28 and TRBJ2-1): DVKVTQSSRYLVKRTGEKVFLECVQDMDHENMFWYRQDPGLGLRLIYFSYDVKMKEKGDIPEGYSVSREKKERFSLILESASTNQTSMYLCASSGTGYYNEQFFGPGTRLTVL.

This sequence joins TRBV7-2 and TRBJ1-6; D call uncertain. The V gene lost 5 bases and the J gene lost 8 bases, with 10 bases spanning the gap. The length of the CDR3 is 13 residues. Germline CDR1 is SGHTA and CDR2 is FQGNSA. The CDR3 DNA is TGTGCCAGCAGCCCTCGCGTAGATTCACCCCTCCACTTT. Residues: CASSPRVDSPLHF.

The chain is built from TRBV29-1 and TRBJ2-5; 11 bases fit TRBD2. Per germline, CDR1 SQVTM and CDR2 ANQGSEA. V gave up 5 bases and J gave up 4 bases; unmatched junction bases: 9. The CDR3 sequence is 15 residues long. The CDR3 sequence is CSVLKLAGAGETQYF. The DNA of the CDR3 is TGCAGCGTTCTCAAACTAGCGGGAGCGGGAGAGACCCAGTACTTC.

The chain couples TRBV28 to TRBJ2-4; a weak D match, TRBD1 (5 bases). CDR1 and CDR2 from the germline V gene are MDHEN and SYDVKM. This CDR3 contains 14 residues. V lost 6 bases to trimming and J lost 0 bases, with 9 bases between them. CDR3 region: CASSTQGAKNIQYF. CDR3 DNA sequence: TGTGCCAGCAGCACTCAGGGAGCCAAAAACATTCAGTACTTC.

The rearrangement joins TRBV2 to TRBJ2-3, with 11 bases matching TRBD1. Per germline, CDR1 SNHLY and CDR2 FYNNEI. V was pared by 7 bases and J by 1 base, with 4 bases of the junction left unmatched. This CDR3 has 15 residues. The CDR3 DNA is TGTGCCAGCACTAGGACAGGGGGCCGCACAGATACGCAGTATTTT. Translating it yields CASTRTGGRTDTQYF.

Here the CDR3 reads CASSGRGFFSNQPQHF. CDR3 in DNA: TGTGCCAGCAGTGGTAGAGGGTTTTTTAGCAATCAGCCCCAGCATTTT. The chain combines TRBV28 with TRBJ1-5; D not certain. V dropped 5 bases and J dropped 0 bases, with 14 bases sitting between them. This CDR3 contains 16 residues. Germline values: CDR1 MDHEN, CDR2 SYDVKM.

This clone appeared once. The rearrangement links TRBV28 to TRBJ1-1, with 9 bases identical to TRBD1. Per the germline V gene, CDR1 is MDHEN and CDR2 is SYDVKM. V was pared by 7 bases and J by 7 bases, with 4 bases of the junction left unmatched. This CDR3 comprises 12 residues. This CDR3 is CASKTTGGEAFF. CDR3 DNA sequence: TGTGCCAGCAAAACGACAGGGGGTGAAGCTTTCTTT.

The CDR3 DNA is TGTGCCAGCAGGCCCACAGGGAGTACGGGCTACACCTTC. Translating it yields CASRPTGSTGYTF. The rearrangement links TRBV6-5 to TRBJ1-2, with D perhaps TRBD1 (6 bases). Trimming shortened V by 6 bases and J by 8 bases, and 16 bases separated the two germline ends. Germline V gives CDR1 MNHEY, CDR2 SVGAGI. The CDR3 consists of 13 residues.

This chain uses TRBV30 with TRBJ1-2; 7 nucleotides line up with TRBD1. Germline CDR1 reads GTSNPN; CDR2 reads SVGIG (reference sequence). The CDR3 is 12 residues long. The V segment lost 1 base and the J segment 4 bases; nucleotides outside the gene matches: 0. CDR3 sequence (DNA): TGTGCCTGGAGTGAGGGGGCCTATGGCTACACCTTC. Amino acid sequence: CAWSEGAYGYTF. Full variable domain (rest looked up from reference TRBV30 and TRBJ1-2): SQTIHQWPATLVQPVGSPLSLECTVEGTSNPNLYWYRQAAGRGLQLLFYSVGIGQISSEVPQNLSASRPQDRQFILSSKKLLLSDSGFYLCAWSEGAYGYTFGSGTRLTVV.

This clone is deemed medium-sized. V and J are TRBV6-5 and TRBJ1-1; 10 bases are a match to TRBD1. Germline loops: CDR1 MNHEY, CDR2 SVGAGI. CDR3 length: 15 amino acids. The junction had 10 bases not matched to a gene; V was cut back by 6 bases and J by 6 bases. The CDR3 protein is CASRTGGTGRAEAFF. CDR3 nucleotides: TGTGCCAGCAGGACAGGGGGCACGGGCCGGGCTGAAGCTTTCTTT.

For the CDR3, the DNA is TGTGCCAGCAGCCCCCGGGAGTACACCGGGGAGCTGTTTTTT. This encodes CASSPREYTGELFF. This chain joins TRBV7-9 and TRBJ2-2, with a weak D call TRBD2 (6 bases). Germline lookup yields CDR1 SEHNR and CDR2 FQNEAQ (reference sequence). V lost 5 bases and J lost 3, with 10 bases in between. The CDR3 is 14 amino acids.

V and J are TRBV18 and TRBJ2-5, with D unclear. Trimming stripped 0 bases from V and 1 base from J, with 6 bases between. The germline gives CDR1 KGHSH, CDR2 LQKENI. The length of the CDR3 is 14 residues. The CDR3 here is CASSPPNSQETQYF. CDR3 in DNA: TGTGCCAGCTCACCACCGAACAGCCAAGAGACCCAGTACTTC.

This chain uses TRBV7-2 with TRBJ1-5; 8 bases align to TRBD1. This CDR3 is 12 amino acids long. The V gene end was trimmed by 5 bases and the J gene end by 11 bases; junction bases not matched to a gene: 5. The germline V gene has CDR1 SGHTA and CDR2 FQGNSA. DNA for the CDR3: TGTGCCAGCAGCCCACGACAGGGGACCCAGCATTTT. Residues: CASSPRQGTQHF.

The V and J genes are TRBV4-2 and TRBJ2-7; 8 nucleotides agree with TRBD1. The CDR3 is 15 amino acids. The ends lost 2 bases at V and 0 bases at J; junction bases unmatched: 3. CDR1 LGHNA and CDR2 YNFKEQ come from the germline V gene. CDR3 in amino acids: CASSQRTGSSYEQYF. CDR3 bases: TGTGCCAGCAGCCAAAGGACAGGGAGCTCCTACGAGCAGTACTTC.

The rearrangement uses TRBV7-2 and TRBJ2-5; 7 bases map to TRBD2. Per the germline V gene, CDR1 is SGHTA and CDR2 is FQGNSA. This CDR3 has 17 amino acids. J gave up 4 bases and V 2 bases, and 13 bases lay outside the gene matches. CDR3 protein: CASSLMAWGGVLETQYF. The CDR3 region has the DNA TGTGCCAGCAGCTTAATGGCCTGGGGGGGGGTTTTAGAGACCCAGTACTTC.

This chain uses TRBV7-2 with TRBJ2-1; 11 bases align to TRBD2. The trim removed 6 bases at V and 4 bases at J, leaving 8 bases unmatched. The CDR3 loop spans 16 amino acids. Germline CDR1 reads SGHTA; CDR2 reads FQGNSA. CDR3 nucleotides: TGTGCCAGCAGAATAGCGGGGGGGTCCCAATACAATGAGCAGTTCTTC. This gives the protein CASRIAGGSQYNEQFF.

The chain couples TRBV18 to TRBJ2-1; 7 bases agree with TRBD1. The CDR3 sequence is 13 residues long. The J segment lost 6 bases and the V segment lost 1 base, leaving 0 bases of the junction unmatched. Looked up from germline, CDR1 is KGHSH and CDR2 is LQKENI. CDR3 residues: CASSPQGANEQFF. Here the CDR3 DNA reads TGTGCCAGCTCACCACAGGGGGCCAATGAGCAGTTCTTC.

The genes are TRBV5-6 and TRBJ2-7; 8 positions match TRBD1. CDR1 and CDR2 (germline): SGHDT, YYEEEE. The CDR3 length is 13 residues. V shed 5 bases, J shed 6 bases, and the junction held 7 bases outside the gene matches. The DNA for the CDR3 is TGTGCCAGCAGACCCATCGACAGGGGCGAGCAGTACTTC. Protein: CASRPIDRGEQYF.

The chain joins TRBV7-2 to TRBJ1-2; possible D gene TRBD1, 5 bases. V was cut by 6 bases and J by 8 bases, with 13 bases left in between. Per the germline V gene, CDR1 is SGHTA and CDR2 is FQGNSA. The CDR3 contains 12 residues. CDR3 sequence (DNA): TGTGCCAGCAGACGGCAGACAGTCGGCTACACCTTC. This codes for CASRRQTVGYTF.

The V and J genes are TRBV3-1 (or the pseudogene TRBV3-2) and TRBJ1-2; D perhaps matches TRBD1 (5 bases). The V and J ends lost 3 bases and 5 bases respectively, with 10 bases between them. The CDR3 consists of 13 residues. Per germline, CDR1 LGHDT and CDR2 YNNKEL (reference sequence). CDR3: CASSQGRGYGYTF. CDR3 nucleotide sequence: TGTGCCAGCAGCCAGGGGAGGGGATATGGCTACACCTTC.

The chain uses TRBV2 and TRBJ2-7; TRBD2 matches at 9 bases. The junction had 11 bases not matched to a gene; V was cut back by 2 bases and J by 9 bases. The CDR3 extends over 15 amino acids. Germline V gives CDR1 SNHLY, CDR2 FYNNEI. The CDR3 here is CASSERAGGGTWQYF. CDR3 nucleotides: TGTGCCAGCAGTGAAAGGGCGGGAGGGGGAACATGGCAGTACTTC.

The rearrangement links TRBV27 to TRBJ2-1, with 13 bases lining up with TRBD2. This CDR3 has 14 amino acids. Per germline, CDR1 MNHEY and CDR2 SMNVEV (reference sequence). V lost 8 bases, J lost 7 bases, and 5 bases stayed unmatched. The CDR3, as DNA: TGTGCCAGCGTCAGACTAGCGGGGGGTAATGAGCAGTTCTTC. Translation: CASVRLAGGNEQFF.